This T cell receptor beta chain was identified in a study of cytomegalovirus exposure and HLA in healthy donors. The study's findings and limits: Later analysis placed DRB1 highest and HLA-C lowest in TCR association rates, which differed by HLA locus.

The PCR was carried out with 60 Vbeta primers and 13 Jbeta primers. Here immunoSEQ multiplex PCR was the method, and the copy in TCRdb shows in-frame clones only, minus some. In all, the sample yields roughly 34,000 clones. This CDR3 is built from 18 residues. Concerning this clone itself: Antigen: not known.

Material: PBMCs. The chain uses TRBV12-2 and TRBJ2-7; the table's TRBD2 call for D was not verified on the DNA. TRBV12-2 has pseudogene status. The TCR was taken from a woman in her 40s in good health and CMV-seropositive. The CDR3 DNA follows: TGTGCAAGTCGCTTATGCCCTAGGGCGGGAGAACGGCCCTACGAGCAGTACTTC. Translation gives CASRLCPRAGERPYEQYF.